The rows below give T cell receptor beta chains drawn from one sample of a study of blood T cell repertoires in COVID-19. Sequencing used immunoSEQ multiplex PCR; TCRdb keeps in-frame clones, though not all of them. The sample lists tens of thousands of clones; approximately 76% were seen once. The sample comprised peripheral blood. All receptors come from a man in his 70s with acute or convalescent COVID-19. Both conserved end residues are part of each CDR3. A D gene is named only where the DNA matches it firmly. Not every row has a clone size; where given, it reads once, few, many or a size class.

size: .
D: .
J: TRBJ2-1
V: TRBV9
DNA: TGTGCCAGCAGCCCCCAATCCCCGGGTGGAGGGGGCGGTTTCCGAAATGAGCAGTTCTTC
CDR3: CASSPQSPGGGGGFRNEQFF

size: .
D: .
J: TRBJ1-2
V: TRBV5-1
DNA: TGCGCCAGCAGCTTACAGGGAGCAGAAGGCTACACCTTC
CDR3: CASSLQGAEGYTF

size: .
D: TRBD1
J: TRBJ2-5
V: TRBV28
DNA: TGTGCCAGCAGCACCGGGACAGGGGACGGGAAGACCCAGTACTTC
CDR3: CASSTGTGDGKTQYF

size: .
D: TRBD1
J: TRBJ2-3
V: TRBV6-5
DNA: TGTGCCAGCAGCATACAGGGGGCGCGTGATACGCAGTATTTT
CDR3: CASSIQGARDTQYF

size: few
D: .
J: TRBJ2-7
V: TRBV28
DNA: TGTGCCAGCAGCCCGTCCTGGCTCTCCTACGAGCAGTACTTC
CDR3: CASSPSWLSYEQYF

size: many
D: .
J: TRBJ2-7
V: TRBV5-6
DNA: TGTGCCAGCAGCCCGGTAGGGTCGGGGGCCTACGAGCAGTACTTC
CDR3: CASSPVGSGAYEQYF

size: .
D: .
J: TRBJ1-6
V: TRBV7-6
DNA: TGTGCCAGCAGCTTAGGCGGGTCTGGGTCACCCCTCCACTTT
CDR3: CASSLGGSGSPLHF

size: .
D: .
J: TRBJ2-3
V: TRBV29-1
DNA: TGCAGTCTTAAACCGGCAGGGAGGGATACGCAGTATTTT
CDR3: CSLKPAGRDTQYF

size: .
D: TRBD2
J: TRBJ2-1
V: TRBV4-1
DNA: TGCGCCAGCAGCCAAGTTACTAGCGGGGCCTACAATGAGCAGTTCTTC
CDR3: CASSQVTSGAYNEQFF

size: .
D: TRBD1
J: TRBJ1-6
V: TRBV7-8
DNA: TGTGCCAGCAGCCCGAGACAGGGGAATTCACCCCTCCACTTT
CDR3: CASSPRQGNSPLHF

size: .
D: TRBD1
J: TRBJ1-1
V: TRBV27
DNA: TGTGCCAGCAGCCCGACAGGGACCAACACTGAAGCTTTCTTT
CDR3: CASSPTGTNTEAFF

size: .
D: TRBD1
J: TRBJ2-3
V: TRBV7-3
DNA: TGTGCCAGCAGCCGGGGACAGGGCCCCAGCGGGACAGATACGCAGTATTTT
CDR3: CASSRGQGPSGTDTQYF

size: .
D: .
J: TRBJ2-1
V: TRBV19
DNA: TGTGCCAGTTCCAGCGGATCCTACAATGAGCAGTTCTTC
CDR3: CASSSGSYNEQFF

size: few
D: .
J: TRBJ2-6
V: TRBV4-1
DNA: TGCGCCAGCAGCCAAGATAAGGGGGCTGGGGCCAACGTCCTGACTTTC
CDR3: CASSQDKGAGANVLTF

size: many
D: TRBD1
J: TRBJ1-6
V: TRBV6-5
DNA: TGTGCCAGCCACTCGGGACAGGGGTGGTCACCCCTCCACTTT
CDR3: CASHSGQGWSPLHF

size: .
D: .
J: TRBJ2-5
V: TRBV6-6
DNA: TGTGCCAGCAGCCCCGTGGGGGGTCGGTACGAGACCCAGTACTTC
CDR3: CASSPVGGRYETQYF

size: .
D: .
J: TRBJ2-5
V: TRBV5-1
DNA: TGCGCCAGCAGCTTGGCTTTCGGGGAGCTAGAGACCCAGTACTTC
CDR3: CASSLAFGELETQYF

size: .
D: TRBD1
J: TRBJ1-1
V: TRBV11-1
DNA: TGTGCCAGCAGCTTGACAGGGGACGGGACTGAAGCTTTCTTT
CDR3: CASSLTGDGTEAFF

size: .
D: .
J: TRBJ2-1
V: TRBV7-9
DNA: TGTGCCAGCAGCTTATCAGGCTACAATGAGCAGTTCTTC
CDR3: CASSLSGYNEQFF

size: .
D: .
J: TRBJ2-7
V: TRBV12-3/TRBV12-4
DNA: TGTGCCAGCAGTTTTGGAGGCTACGAGCAGTACTTC
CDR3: CASSFGGYEQYF

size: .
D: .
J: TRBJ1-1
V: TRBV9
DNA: TGTGCCAGCAGCCCGCCAGGAACTGAAGCTTTCTTT
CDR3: CASSPPGTEAFF

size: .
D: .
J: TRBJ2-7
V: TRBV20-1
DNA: TGCAGTTTGGACACCCCCTACGAGCAGTACTTC
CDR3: CSLDTPYEQYF

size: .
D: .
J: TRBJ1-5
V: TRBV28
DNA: TGTGCCAGCAAATTCCTGGACACCAGCAATCAGCCCCAGCATTTT
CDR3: CASKFLDTSNQPQHF

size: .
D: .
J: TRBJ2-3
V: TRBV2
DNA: TGTGCCAGCGATTGGGAGGAGACCCTCTTGGGTAGCACAGATACGCAGTATTTT
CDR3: CASDWEETLLGSTDTQYF